Listed here are 21 T cell receptor beta chains from one sample, sequenced in a study of T cell repertoires in cytomegalovirus infection (dated by TCRdb to the late 2010s). Instrument used: Illumina HiSeq 1500. TCRdb's own reprocessing of the public reads used fastp at Q25 and MiXCR and kept productive beta chains. Rows are unified per CDR3 protein, each entry keeping the most common DNA and genes. Recorded for this sample are around 530,000 distinct CDR3 sequences; approximately 25% of them occurred a single time. The ten largest clones represent about 12% of the sample. The specimen sequenced was PBMCs. The receptor source for this set is a human donor in good health (CMV status not recorded). Some clones in this sample may be carry-over from other donors' samples.

The V call is TRBV7-9, the J call TRBJ2-1; 16 nucleotides agree with TRBD2. V was pared by 2 bases and J by 8 bases, with 12 bases of the junction left unmatched. Germline-derived CDR1 and CDR2 are SEHNR and FQNEAQ (reference sequence). The CDR3 sequence is 19 residues long. In nucleotides, the CDR3 is TGTGCCAGCAGCTTACCATCCGGGACTAGCGGGAGGGGGTCGGATGAGCAGTTCTTC. This sequence encodes CASSLPSGTSGRGSDEQFF.

J is TRBJ1-2 and V is TRBV30, with TRBD1 as a possible D gene (5 bases). This CDR3 is 13 amino acids long. Deletions cut 2 bases from V and 3 bases from J, with 10 bases between. Germline CDR1 GTSNPN, CDR2 SVGIG (reference sequence). In nucleotides, the CDR3 is TGTGCCTGGAGTCCAGGGTTGGACTATGGCTACACCTTC. It codes for CAWSPGLDYGYTF.

This clonotype has a count of ten or more. The chain recombines TRBV12-3 or TRBV12-4 with TRBJ1-2; TRBD1 is a possible D gene (6 bases). The CDR3 has 14 residues. Between the trimmed V and J ends, which lost 1 base and 6 bases, there was a span of 12 bases. CDR3: CASSLGRGFNGYTF. The CDR3 DNA follows: TGTGCCAGCAGTTTAGGAAGGGGGTTTAATGGCTACACCTTC.

There are a few counts of this clonotype. The chain uses TRBV6-4 and TRBJ2-3; D remains ambiguous. V was pared by 4 bases and J by 4 bases, with 12 bases between. Germline CDR1 is MRHNA and CDR2 is SNTAGT. CDR3 length: 14 amino acids. The CDR3 region is CASSAETWADTQYF. The CDR3 DNA reads TGTGCCAGCAGTGCAGAGACTTGGGCAGATACGCAGTATTTT.

The J gene is TRBJ1-1, the V gene TRBV9; TRBD1 is a possible D gene (5 bases). Trimming removed 0 bases from V and 6 bases from J, with 15 bases in between. Per the germline V gene, CDR1 is SGDLS and CDR2 is YYNGEE. CDR3 length: 15 amino acids. CDR3 DNA sequence: TGTGCCAGCAGCGTAGGGTTAGGGGCTAACGCTGAAGCTTTCTTT. It yields the protein CASSVGLGANAEAFF.

This clonotype has a handful of counts. This chain connects TRBV5-6 to TRBJ1-1; 8 nucleotides align to TRBD1. Germline assignment: CDR1 SGHDT and CDR2 YYEEEE. This CDR3 contains 15 residues. V shed 4 bases, J shed 0 bases, and the junction held 5 bases outside the gene matches. CDR3 loop: CASSGTGTVNTEAFF. The CDR3 DNA is TGTGCCAGCAGCGGGACAGGAACGGTGAACACTGAAGCTTTCTTT.

The CDR3: CSVEDPEGEGYTF. The CDR3 nucleotides are TGCAGCGTTGAAGATCCAGAGGGGGAAGGCTACACCTTC. The rearrangement uses TRBV29-1 and TRBJ1-2, with D possibly matching TRBD1 (6 bases). Germline CDR1 is SQVTM and CDR2 is ANQGSEA. The CDR3 totals 13 residues. Trimming pared 0 bases from V and 8 bases from J, leaving 13 bases between.

Comments on this clonotype: A much larger clone lies one base from this, so it may be a read error. This chain links TRBV7-2 with TRBJ1-1, with 7 bases lining up with TRBD1. CDR1 is SGHTA, CDR2 FQGNSA, per germline. Unmatched junction bases numbered 7, after V lost 1 base and J lost 5 bases. This CDR3 has 15 amino acids. The CDR3 coding sequence is TGTGCCAGCAGCTTAGATCCAGGGGGGAATACTGAAGCTTTCTTT. As protein: CASSLDPGGNTEAFF.

The chain joins TRBV9 to TRBJ2-3; D is possibly TRBD1 (6 bases). CDR3 length: 13 amino acids. The ends were cut back, 3 bases at V and 2 bases at J, with 7 bases in the middle. From germline, CDR1 is SGDLS and CDR2 YYNGEE. CDR3: CASSGTVTDTQYF. CDR3 nucleotides: TGTGCCAGCAGCGGGACAGTCACAGATACGCAGTATTTT.

V gene TRBV20-1 combines with J gene TRBJ2-1; TRBD2 matches 15 bases. This CDR3 is 15 amino acids long. Unmatched junction bases numbered 9, after V lost 6 bases and J lost 9 bases. The V gene's germline CDR1 is DFQATT and CDR2 SNEGSKA (reference sequence). CDR3 sequence reads: CSAFRTSGRASEQFF. DNA of the CDR3: TGCAGTGCATTTAGGACTAGCGGGAGGGCAAGTGAGCAGTTCTTC.

The rearrangement links TRBV27 to TRBJ2-1, with 10 bases aligning to TRBD2. This CDR3 has 17 amino acids. The trim removed 7 bases at V and 7 bases at J, leaving 16 bases unmatched. The V gene's germline CDR1 is MNHEY and CDR2 SMNVEV (reference sequence). The CDR3: CASNPLGVAGGGNEQFF. The CDR3 nucleotides read TGTGCCAGCAACCCTCTGGGGGTAGCGGGAGGTGGGAATGAGCAGTTCTTC.

This clonotype was detected only a few times. This chain connects TRBV28 to TRBJ2-1; D might be TRBD1 (6 bases). This CDR3 has 14 amino acids. The V end was cut by 3 bases, the J end by 7 bases, with 13 bases between. CDR1 and CDR2 from the germline V gene are MDHEN and SYDVKM. The CDR3 DNA follows: TGTGCCAGCAGTTTCGGCAGGGGATGGAATGAGCAGTTCTTC. This translates into CASSFGRGWNEQFF.

This clonotype was seen many times. This rearrangement joins TRBV7-2 to TRBJ2-7; D might be TRBD2 (7 bases). The CDR3 consists of 15 residues. Germline assignment: CDR1 SGHTA and CDR2 FQGNSA. V was shortened by 1 base and J by 4 bases, with 14 bases between the two germline ends. The CDR3 bases are TGTGCCAGCAGCTTAGTTTCGGGGGGCGAGTACGAGCAGTACTTC. Its translation is CASSLVSGGEYEQYF.

The chain couples TRBV5-5 to TRBJ2-7; unclear D gene. The CDR3 is made up of 16 amino acids. CDR1 is SGHKS, CDR2 YYEKEE, per germline (reference sequence). The V gene lost 0 bases and the J gene lost 0 bases, with 13 bases spanning the gap. CDR3 amino acids: CASSLAGNRASYEQYV. CDR3 nucleotide sequence: TGTGCCAGCAGCTTGGCCGGCAACAGAGCCTCCTACGAGCAGTACGTC.

This clonotype was counted once. The chain links TRBV20-1 to TRBJ1-5; TRBD1 aligns across 8 bases. The CDR3 has 12 residues. The V gene's germline CDR1 is DFQATT and CDR2 SNEGSKA (reference sequence). With V trimmed by 5 bases and J by 4 bases, 1 base remained unmatched. The CDR3 region is CSAWTGNQPQHF. In DNA, the CDR3 is TGCAGTGCTTGGACAGGGAATCAGCCCCAGCATTTT.

This chain uses TRBV5-4 with TRBJ2-3; 7 bases line up with TRBD2. CDR3 size: 15 residues. Germline assignment: CDR1 SGHNT and CDR2 YYREEE (reference sequence). V shed 4 bases and J 5 bases; nucleotides not matched to a gene: 10. The CDR3 loop is CASSPTSDERDTQYF. DNA of the CDR3: TGTGCCAGCAGCCCCACTAGCGATGAGAGAGATACGCAGTATTTT.

J is TRBJ2-3 and V is TRBV19; the match to TRBD2 covers 10 bases. CDR1 is LNHDA and CDR2 is SQIVND in the germline V gene (reference sequence). Trimming cost V 5 bases and J 2 bases; bases outside gene matches: 4. The CDR3 runs to 15 residues. This CDR3 reads CASSPGTSDTDTQYF. CDR3 DNA: TGTGCCAGTAGTCCCGGGACTAGCGACACAGATACGCAGTATTTT.

The rearrangement joins TRBV4-3 to TRBJ1-1; D possibly corresponds to TRBD1 (6 bases). CDR1 and CDR2 from the germline V gene are LGHNA and YSLEER. The CDR3 is made up of 15 amino acids. Trimming pared 4 bases from V and 1 base from J, leaving 13 bases between. CDR3 coding DNA: TGCGCCAGCAGCCGAGACAGGCAGGCGAACACTGAAGCTTTCTTT. Translated, it gives CASSRDRQANTEAFF.

This clonotype was recorded many times. The gene calls are TRBV7-2 and TRBJ2-1; D is perhaps TRBD2 (6 bases). V lost 2 bases, J lost 8 bases, and 13 bases lay in between. This CDR3 region has 14 residues. Germline V gene sequence: CDR1 SGHTA, CDR2 FQGNSA. This CDR3 reads CASSLSGTGDEQFF. CDR3 coding DNA: TGTGCCAGCAGCTTATCCGGGACTGGGGATGAGCAGTTCTTC.

In regard to this clonotype: This sequence may be a read error, since a much larger clone differs from it by one base. The V and J genes are TRBV7-9 and TRBJ2-5; D ambiguous. The germline V gene has CDR1 SEHNR and CDR2 FQNEAQ (reference sequence). Trimming pared 1 base from V and 1 base from J, leaving 4 bases between. This CDR3 is 13 amino acids long. The CDR3 sequence is CASSLVSQETQYF. Written as DNA, the CDR3 is TGTGCCAGCAGCTTAGTATCCCAAGAGACCCAGTACTTC.

V is TRBV6-2 or TRBV6-3 and J is TRBJ2-1, with D possibly being TRBD1 or TRBD2 (6 bases each). Germline loops: CDR1 MNHEY, CDR2 SVGEGT. The CDR3 runs to 15 residues. Trimming stripped 4 bases from V and 0 bases from J, with 10 bases between. Here the CDR3 DNA reads TGTGCCAGCAGTTGGAGGGACAACTCCTACAATGAGCAGTTCTTC. It translates to CASSWRDNSYNEQFF.